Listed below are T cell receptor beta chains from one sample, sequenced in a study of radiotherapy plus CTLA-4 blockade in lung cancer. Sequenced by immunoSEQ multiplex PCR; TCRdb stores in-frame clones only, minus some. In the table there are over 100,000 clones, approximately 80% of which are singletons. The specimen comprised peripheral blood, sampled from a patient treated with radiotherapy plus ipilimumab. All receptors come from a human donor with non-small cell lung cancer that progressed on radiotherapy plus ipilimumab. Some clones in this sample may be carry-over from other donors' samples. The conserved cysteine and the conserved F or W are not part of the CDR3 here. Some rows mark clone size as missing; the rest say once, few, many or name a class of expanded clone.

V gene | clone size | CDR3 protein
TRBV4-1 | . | ASSGGQGASYEQY
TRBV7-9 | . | ASSFGNRELALDTQY
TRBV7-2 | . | ASSSARYSHYEQY
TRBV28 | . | AALRGDLNEQF
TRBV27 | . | ASSPRQGST
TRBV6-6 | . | ASGPDSLRIQY
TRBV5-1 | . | ASSLDPTGNTEAF
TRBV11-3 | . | ASSFNRVGEQY
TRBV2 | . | ASSGRVWTPPETQY
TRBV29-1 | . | SVSWERNTEAF
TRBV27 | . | ASSLRLGDQPQH
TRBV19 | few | ASSMRGGDGYT